Reported below is one T cell receptor beta chain. This CDR3 region has 16 residues. The V gene's germline CDR1 is MGHRA and CDR2 YSYEKL. Trimming took 3 bases from V and 5 from J, leaving 16 bases between them. The data belong to a study of blood T cell repertoires in COVID-19. Study information: PBMCs, B-cell-depleted T cells, or T cells were the source of the cDNA or gDNA that made up the material.

This table comes from immunoSEQ multiplex PCR, and its TCRdb copy is limited to in-frame clones, with some not included. The table lists some 100,000 clones, about 78% of them singletons. The chain employs TRBV4-1 and TRBJ1-4; tentative D call: TRBD1 (5 bases). The sequencing sample was made of peripheral blood. The TCR originated in a human donor in a cohort sampled during active or convalescent COVID-19. The CDR3 DNA follows: TGCGCCAGCAGCCACCTCTTGCGGGACCGGAATGAAAAACTGTTTTTT. Translating it yields CASSHLLRDRNEKLFF.